This T cell receptor beta chain stems from a study of cytomegalovirus exposure and HLA in healthy donors. About the research overall: Samples from HLA-typed donors yielded some 85 million unique TCRs in an early data release.

Study results and limitations: Published work reported that the classifier diagnosed cytomegalovirus status with high specificity and sensitivity. Most subjects' HLA-A and HLA-B alleles were reportedly predicted from TCR beta sequences.

With 60 Vbeta and 13 Jbeta primers, the PCR was carried out. The protocol was immunoSEQ multiplex PCR, while the TCRdb copy is restricted to in-frame clones and leaves out a portion. The table shows some 150,000 clones, with 70% to 80% occurring only once. In regard to this clone: Its antigen is still unknown.

This CDR3 has 13 amino acids. The ends were cut back, 3 bases at V and 2 bases at J, with 8 bases in the middle. Germline V gene data show CDR1 as LNHDA and CDR2 as SQIVND (reference sequence). This TCR was recovered from a human donor in good health. The source material was PBMCs. This chain uses TRBV19 with TRBJ2-7, with D unresolved. DNA for the CDR3: TGTGCCAGTAGTATCACAACTACCTACGAGCAGTACTTC. Encoded protein: CASSITTTYEQYF.